Shown below are 25 T cell receptor beta chains from a single sample sequenced in a study of blood T cell repertoires in COVID-19. Clones were read by immunoSEQ multiplex PCR, and TCRdb kept only the in-frame ones, dropping some. The sample shows some 200,000 clones, 85% to 90% of them seen only once. The material sequenced was peripheral blood. The receptor source for this set is a man in his forties or fifties with active or convalescent COVID-19.

This clone showed up many times. The rearrangement links TRBV19 to TRBJ1-3, with no clear D. Germline assignment: CDR1 LNHDA and CDR2 SQIVND (reference sequence). CDR3 size: 15 residues. The germline V and J ends were trimmed by 1 base and 0 bases, with 7 bases remaining between them. CDR3 protein: CASSIGGLSGNTIYF. In DNA, the CDR3 is TGTGCCAGTAGTATAGGAGGACTCTCTGGAAACACCATATATTTT.

V is TRBV7-9 and J is TRBJ2-5, with 7 bases that match TRBD1. V lost 1 base and J lost 3; bases outside the gene matches: 2. The CDR3 has 14 residues. Germline CDR1 is SEHNR and CDR2 is FQNEAQ (reference sequence). As DNA, the CDR3 is TGTGCCAGCAGCTTAGGACAGGGAAAAGAGACCCAGTACTTC. As protein: CASSLGQGKETQYF.

The chain is built from TRBV5-4 and TRBJ2-2, with TRBD2 identical over 9 bases. The germline gives CDR1 SGHNT, CDR2 YYREEE (reference sequence). The CDR3 loop spans 16 amino acids. V lost 0 bases, J lost 6 bases, and 6 bases stayed unmatched. The CDR3 sequence is CASSLEVREGAGELFF. CDR3 nucleotide sequence: TGTGCCAGCAGCTTGGAGGTGCGGGAGGGCGCCGGGGAGCTGTTTTTT.

This chain joins TRBV3-1 (or the pseudogene TRBV3-2) and TRBJ1-2; 7 bases line up with TRBD1. With V trimmed by 6 bases and J by 0 bases, 1 base remained unmatched. This CDR3 spans 13 amino acids. Germline CDR1 reads LGHDT; CDR2 reads YNNKEL (reference sequence). The CDR3 here is CASRTGSNYGYTF. In nucleotides, the CDR3 is TGTGCCAGCAGGACAGGGTCTAACTATGGCTACACCTTC.

The chain employs TRBV6-5 and TRBJ2-7; D is uncertain. In germline, CDR1 is MNHEY, CDR2 SVGAGI. The V end lost 0 bases, the J end lost 3 bases, and 9 bases lay between the germline ends. The CDR3 covers 14 residues. CDR3 DNA: TGTGCCAGCAGTTACTCGAACAGAGACTACGAGCAGTACTTC. Translating gives CASSYSNRDYEQYF.

CDR3 residues: CASSQESRNTEAFF. The CDR3 DNA reads as TGTGCCAGCAGCCAAGAGTCGAGAAACACTGAAGCTTTCTTT. This chain uses TRBV14 with TRBJ1-1, with D unclear. The CDR3 is 14 residues long. V gave up 0 bases and J gave up 2 bases, with 7 bases separating them. Looked up from germline, CDR1 is SGHDN and CDR2 is FVKESK.

With regard to this clone: The same CDR3 can be traced to other DNA sequences in this sample. The V call is TRBV5-1, the J call TRBJ2-7; D not resolved. Trimming shortened V by 0 bases and J by 3 bases, and 4 bases separated the two germline ends. The CDR3 contains 12 residues. Germline V gene lookup returns CDR1 SGHRS and CDR2 YFSETQ. The CDR3: CASSLDNYEQYF. The DNA for the CDR3 is TGCGCCAGCAGCTTGGATAACTACGAGCAGTACTTC.

This clone came up once. This chain uses TRBV9 with TRBJ1-1, with D tentatively TRBD1 (5 bases). The CDR3 totals 14 residues. Germline CDR1 is SGDLS and CDR2 is YYNGEE. V lost 4 bases to trimming and J lost 4 bases, with 14 bases between them. The CDR3 sequence is CASSPQESGTEAFF. The CDR3 DNA reads TGTGCCAGCAGCCCACAGGAATCGGGCACTGAAGCTTTCTTT. Based on the CDR3 plus reference TRBV9 and TRBJ1-1, the full variable domain is DSGVTQTPKHLITATGQRVTLRCSPRSGDLSVYWYQQSLDQGLQFLIQYYNGEERAKGNILERFSAQQFPDLHSELNLSSLELGDSALYFCASSPQESGTEAFFGQGTRLTVV.

The chain joins TRBV6-5 to TRBJ2-1; 7 bases align to TRBD1. Germline lookup yields CDR1 MNHEY and CDR2 SVGAGI. With 0 bases clipped from V and 5 bases from J, the junction kept 1 base outside the gene matches. The CDR3 sequence is 14 residues long. CDR3 loop: CASSYSTGNNEQFF. In DNA form, the CDR3 reads TGTGCCAGCAGTTACTCGACAGGGAACAATGAGCAGTTCTTC.

This clone was detected once. V gene TRBV29-1 combines with J gene TRBJ1-2; D is perhaps TRBD1 (6 bases). Germline V gives CDR1 SQVTM, CDR2 ANQGSEA. CDR3 length: 12 amino acids. V lost 4 bases and J lost 4, with 10 bases in between. The CDR3 DNA sequence: TGCAGCGTTGGTCAGGGGAGCTATGGCTACACCTTC. This encodes CSVGQGSYGYTF. The full variable domain, completed using reference TRBV29-1 and TRBJ1-2, is SAVISQKPSRDICQRGTSLTIQCQVDSQVTMMFWYRQQPGQSLTLIATANQGSEATYESGFVIDKFPISRPNLTFSTLTVSNMSPEDSSIYLCSVGQGSYGYTFGSGTRLTVV.

The gene calls are TRBV4-3 and TRBJ2-7; 10 bases line up with TRBD1. The CDR3 has 15 amino acids. The ends lost 6 bases at V and 4 bases at J; junction bases unmatched: 9. The germline CDR1 and CDR2 sequences are LGHNA and YSLEER. This chain's CDR3 is CASSRGQGNVYEQYF. For the CDR3, the DNA is TGCGCCAGCAGTCGGGGACAGGGGAATGTATACGAGCAGTACTTC.

The chain recombines TRBV19 with TRBJ1-6; 8 positions agree with TRBD1. Germline assignment: CDR1 LNHDA and CDR2 SQIVND (reference sequence). This CDR3 comprises 15 residues. V dropped 4 bases and J dropped 2; count of bases not matched to a gene: 1. The CDR3 coding sequence is TGTGCCAGTAGTACGGGACAGGCCTATAATTCACCCCTCCACTTT. Protein sequence: CASSTGQAYNSPLHF.

Worth noting for this clone: Different DNA sequences within this sample yield the same CDR3. The V and J genes are TRBV18 and TRBJ1-2; 8 bases are shared with TRBD1. J was trimmed by 6 bases and V by 3 bases; bases with no gene match: 3. The CDR3 covers 13 residues. Germline CDR1 KGHSH, CDR2 LQKENI. The CDR3 nucleotides are TGTGCCAGCTCACCGGACAGGGAGGATGGCTACACCTTC. It encodes CASSPDREDGYTF.

V and J are TRBV7-3 and TRBJ2-7; TRBD1 matches at 8 bases. Germline V gene lookup returns CDR1 SGHTA and CDR2 FQGTGA. The CDR3 is 15 residues long. V gave up 1 base and J gave up 2 bases; unmatched junction bases: 4. The CDR3 DNA sequence: TGTGCCAGCAGCTTAATGTCAGGGGGCACCTACGAGCAGTACTTC. Residues: CASSLMSGGTYEQYF.

The rearrangement joins TRBV7-2 to TRBJ2-7, with TRBD1 matching 7 bases. This CDR3 has 12 amino acids. Unmatched junction bases numbered 7, after V lost 7 bases and J lost 7 bases. Germline-derived CDR1 and CDR2 are SGHTA and FQGNSA. CDR3 in amino acids: CASTETGIEQYF. The CDR3 DNA reads as TGTGCCAGCACTGAGACAGGGATTGAGCAGTACTTC.

The chain carries TRBV11-3 and TRBJ2-3, with no clear D. The germline V gene has CDR1 SGHNT and CDR2 YENEEA. This CDR3 is 14 amino acids long. Trimming stripped 5 bases from V and 10 bases from J, with 19 bases between. The CDR3: CASSPSRSPIPQYF. The CDR3 DNA sequence: TGTGCCAGCAGCCCCTCGAGGAGCCCGATTCCGCAGTATTTT.

The chain uses TRBV10-3 and TRBJ2-1; 9 positions agree with TRBD1. J lost 6 bases, V lost 4 bases, and 10 bases had no gene match. The V gene's germline CDR1 is ENHRY and CDR2 SYGVKD. The CDR3 is 16 amino acids. The CDR3 nucleotides read TGTGCCATCAGTGTGGTAGGGACAGGGCCCGGCAATGAGCAGTTCTTC. Encoded protein: CAISVVGTGPGNEQFF.

This sequence joins TRBV21-1 and TRBJ1-5; TRBD1 was called by the table and not checked on the DNA. TRBV21-1 is flagged as a pseudogene. The length of the CDR3 is 13 residues. Here the CDR3 reads CASRSQGNQPQHF. Here the CDR3 DNA reads TGTGCCAGCAGGAGTCAGGGGAATCAGCCCCAGCATTTT.

The chain couples TRBV11-3 to TRBJ1-1, with a weak D call TRBD1 (5 bases). Germline-derived CDR1 and CDR2 are SGHNT and YENEEA. The CDR3 is made up of 13 amino acids. Trimming took 5 bases from V and 7 from J, leaving 14 bases between them. CDR3 protein: CASSQREGLEAFF. CDR3 nucleotides: TGTGCCAGCAGCCAAAGGGAGGGACTTGAAGCTTTCTTT.

The V gene is TRBV7-9, the J gene TRBJ1-1; D is ambiguous. From germline, CDR1 is SEHNR and CDR2 FQNEAQ (reference sequence). The CDR3 is made up of 13 amino acids. Trimming left V 3 bases short and J 6 bases short, with 11 bases between. The CDR3 bases are TGTGCCAGCAGCTTTGGCTCCTGGCCTGAAGCTTTCTTT. Its translation: CASSFGSWPEAFF. Full variable domain (missing parts from reference TRBV7-9 and TRBJ1-1): DTGVSQNPRHKITKRGQNVTFRCDPISEHNRLYWYRQTLGQGPEFLTYFQNEAQLEKSRLLSDRFSAERPKGSFSTLEIQRTEQGDSAMYLCASSFGSWPEAFFGQGTRLTVV.

The rearrangement uses TRBV3-1 (or the pseudogene TRBV3-2) and TRBJ1-1, with 8 bases lining up with TRBD1. Germline values: CDR1 LGHDT, CDR2 YNNKEL (reference sequence). The CDR3 contains 17 residues. The V segment lost 3 bases and the J segment 6 bases; nucleotides outside the gene matches: 15. CDR3 sequence reads: CASSHRMKQGEFAEAFF. In DNA, the CDR3 is TGTGCCAGCAGCCATCGAATGAAACAGGGGGAGTTCGCTGAAGCTTTCTTT.

The V gene is TRBV5-1, the J gene TRBJ2-2; 8 bases are a match to TRBD1. Germline trimming cut 3 bases from V and 6 bases from J; bases unmatched to any gene: 4. The CDR3 runs 14 residues. Germline V CDR1 and CDR2: SGHRS, YFSETQ. The CDR3: CASSYDRGAGELFF. CDR3 DNA: TGCGCCAGCAGCTATGACAGGGGAGCCGGGGAGCTGTTTTTT.

The chain employs TRBV7-9 and TRBJ2-7; D unresolved. Germline V gene sequence: CDR1 SEHNR, CDR2 FQNEAQ (reference sequence). The CDR3 is 13 amino acids. Deletions cut 7 bases from V and 0 bases from J, with 10 bases between. The CDR3 loop reads CASIQATSYEQYF. Written as DNA, the CDR3 is TGTGCCAGCATTCAGGCGACCTCCTACGAGCAGTACTTC.

The rearrangement joins TRBV18 to TRBJ2-5, with 7 nucleotides matching TRBD1. The germline V gene has CDR1 KGHSH and CDR2 LQKENI. This CDR3 is 13 amino acids long. The ends lost 6 bases at V and 3 bases at J; junction bases unmatched: 4. The CDR3 protein is CASSKGQKETQYF. CDR3 in DNA: TGTGCCAGCTCTAAGGGACAGAAAGAGACCCAGTACTTC.

The rearrangement links TRBV12-5 to TRBJ2-7; maybe TRBD1 (7 bases). Trimming cost V 5 bases and J 12 bases, with 17 bases left between them. Germline V CDR1 and CDR2: LGHNT, FRNRAP. The CDR3 is made up of 12 amino acids. Here the CDR3 DNA reads TGTGCTAGTGGTCTATCCGGGACAGCGGGGTACTTC. Translating gives CASGLSGTAGYF.